This is a list of T cell receptor beta chains from one sample in a study of monozygotic twins with inflammatory bowel disease. Following a re-call of the 5' RACE reads, TCRdb has one entry per CDR3 protein and lacks DNA. The clone table shows 150,000 or so distinct CDR3 sequences, with the ten largest holding 6.5% to 9%. The material sequenced was blood. The source of these receptors is a human donor with ulcerative colitis or Crohn's disease, or a healthy co-twin of an affected twin (not recorded which). CDR3s include the opening cysteine and the closing phenylalanine or tryptophan. Not every row has a clone size; where given, it reads once, few, many or a size class.

j_call,v_call,clone_size,cdr3_aa
TRBJ2-3,TRBV20-1,NA,CSAVSGRTDTQYF
TRBJ2-5,TRBV4-2,NA,CASSPRASGQETQYF
TRBJ2-1,TRBV12-3/TRBV12-4,NA,CASSPGTLHNEQFF
TRBJ1-2,TRBV12-3/TRBV12-4,NA,CASSLASGFNYGYTF
TRBJ1-2,TRBV10-2,NA,CASGRRGGNYGYTF
TRBJ2-2,TRBV29-1,NA,CSVDLSGTTTPGELFF
TRBJ1-1,TRBV19,NA,CASSGQGNTEAFF
TRBJ2-1,TRBV7-2,NA,CASSLAGLAGLYNEQFF
TRBJ2-2,TRBV18,medium-sized,CASSPLTLELFF
TRBJ2-7,TRBV6-1,NA,CASRQGQGAYEQYF
TRBJ1-1,TRBV7-2,NA,CASSLALSGGTEAFF
TRBJ2-1,TRBV27,NA,CASSSPWGSGRVVF
TRBJ1-5,TRBV4-2,NA,CASSRQDKSGEPQHF
TRBJ2-7,TRBV7-2,NA,CASSLGTASGEQYF
TRBJ2-5,TRBV7-6,NA,CASSLAGVRFQETQYF
TRBJ2-1,TRBV30,NA,CAWSVERWSVVNEQFF
TRBJ2-1,TRBV5-5,NA,CASSVSGSLIYNEQFF
TRBJ2-5,TRBV5-1,NA,CASSRGRQETQYF
TRBJ2-1,TRBV5-1,NA,CASSPLGLALSSYNEQFF
TRBJ1-1,TRBV20-1,NA,CSAREGTRPDTEAFF
TRBJ2-7,TRBV4-3,NA,CASSQGQGNYEQYF
TRBJ1-2,TRBV6-5,NA,CASSYSLTGEGGYTF
TRBJ1-3,TRBV7-2,NA,CASSPMTAGNTIYF
TRBJ2-3,TRBV7-2,NA,CASRLGQGWYF
TRBJ1-2,TRBV25-1,NA,CASSLTGIYGYTF
TRBJ1-3,TRBV20-1,NA,CSASRAGGKTSGNTIYF
TRBJ2-1,TRBV5-6,NA,CASSLGSGVNEQFF
TRBJ1-1,TRBV27,NA,CASSNRQGGTTEAFF
TRBJ2-7,TRBV6-2/TRBV6-3,NA,CASSYARGPTYEQYF
TRBJ2-7,TRBV7-8,NA,CASSSPGQGVFSYEQYF
TRBJ1-5,TRBV12-3/TRBV12-4,NA,CASSSNQPQHF
TRBJ1-1,TRBV20-1,NA,CSAVRNFLGYTEAFF
TRBJ1-1,TRBV7-6,NA,CASSLGAGASEAFF
TRBJ2-7,TRBV20-1,NA,CSGERGSYEQYF
TRBJ2-5,TRBV5-1,NA,CASSQGQGHKTQYF
TRBJ1-2,TRBV2,NA,CASLAVTGWGYTF
TRBJ2-7,TRBV6-2/TRBV6-3,NA,CASSVPSTLYEQYF
TRBJ1-1,TRBV6-2/TRBV6-3,NA,CASRRIWDYTEAFF
TRBJ2-1,TRBV11-2,NA,CASSLDTRGWGFF
TRBJ2-5,TRBV5-4,NA,CASSLKAGLQETQYF
TRBJ2-1,TRBV9,NA,CASSGAGGLVEQFF
TRBJ1-1,TRBV20-1,NA,CSATSGTGGWWDTEAFF
TRBJ2-7,TRBV6-1,NA,CATQEAGGLYEQYF
TRBJ1-2,TRBV5-1,NA,CASSPTGYPSITNYGYTF
TRBJ2-1,TRBV19,NA,CASSTTGGHEQFF
TRBJ2-3,TRBV5-1,NA,CASSLDLAGGTDTQYF
TRBJ2-3,TRBV19,NA,CASSAGQGVETDTQYF
TRBJ2-2,TRBV28,NA,CATGGNTGELFF
TRBJ2-1,TRBV6-5,NA,CATTGGGSNEQFF
TRBJ2-3,TRBV30,NA,CAWSSDSGGTTDTQYF